Presented here are 31 T cell receptor beta chains from one specimen sequenced in a study of blood T cell repertoires in COVID-19. Using immunoSEQ multiplex PCR, the repertoire was profiled, and TCRdb retains in-frame clones only, with some absent. The data show fewer than 350,000 clones, with around 89% seen just once and 2% to 2.5% held by the top ten. The specimen sequenced was PBMCs or T cells enriched from blood (not recorded which). The receptor source for this set is a woman aged 55-75 years in a cohort exposed to, infected with or recovered from COVID-19 (not recorded which).

This clone was recorded once. The rearrangement links TRBV27 to TRBJ1-1; tentatively, D is TRBD1 (5 bases). The CDR3 covers 13 residues. V shed 6 bases and J shed 3 bases, with 11 bases lying between them. Germline V lookup: CDR1 MNHEY, CDR2 SMNVEV (reference sequence). CDR3 sequence reads: CASRYQGDTEAFF. The CDR3 DNA is TGTGCCAGCAGATATCAGGGTGACACTGAAGCTTTCTTT.

The chain couples TRBV25-1 to TRBJ1-2, with 12 bases that match TRBD1. J gave up 7 bases and V 5 bases, and 8 bases lay outside the gene matches. The CDR3 totals 15 residues. Germline V gene data show CDR1 as MGHDK and CDR2 as SYGVNS. In DNA, the CDR3 is TGTGCCAGCAGTACCCCCGGGACAGGGGGCGTTGGCTACACCTTC. Its protein product is CASSTPGTGGVGYTF.

The CDR3 here is CAISESGGRVGKNIQYF. The CDR3 nucleotides are TGTGCCATCAGTGAGTCGGGGGGAAGGGTCGGCAAAAACATTCAGTACTTC. The chain links TRBV10-3 to TRBJ2-4, with D possibly TRBD2 on 6 matching bases. The CDR3 length is 17 residues. Looked up from germline, CDR1 is ENHRY and CDR2 is SYGVKD. The V end lost 0 bases, the J end lost 3 bases, and 15 bases lay between the germline ends.

The chain uses TRBV19 and TRBJ2-3; 14 positions agree with TRBD2. Germline values: CDR1 LNHDA, CDR2 SQIVND (reference sequence). The CDR3 totals 17 residues. V lost 6 bases and J lost 1; bases outside the gene matches: 6. CDR3 nucleotide sequence: TGTGCCAGTAGGAAATCGGGACTAGCGGGAGGCACAGATACGCAGTATTTT. It specifies CASRKSGLAGGTDTQYF.

V and J are TRBV19 and TRBJ2-3; 9 bases line up with TRBD1. Trimming cost V 8 bases and J 1 base; bases outside gene matches: 4. Germline values: CDR1 LNHDA, CDR2 SQIVND (reference sequence). CDR3 size: 14 residues. CDR3 sequence (DNA): TGTGCCAGTGAACAGGGGGCAGGCACAGATACGCAGTATTTT. This encodes CASEQGAGTDTQYF. Drawing the rest from reference TRBV19 and TRBJ2-3, the complete variable domain is DGGITQSPKYLFRKEGQNVTLSCEQNLNHDAMYWYRQDPGQGLRLIYYSQIVNDFQKGDIAEGYSVSREKKESFPLTVTSAQKNPTAFYLCASEQGAGTDTQYFGPGTRLTVL.

This sequence joins TRBV6-6 and TRBJ2-2, with TRBD2 identical over 9 bases. The CDR3 covers 15 residues. The ends lost 7 bases at V and 8 bases at J; junction bases unmatched: 11. CDR1 and CDR2 from the germline V gene are MNHNY and SVGAGI (reference sequence). The CDR3 reads CASNPSSGIKGELFF. The CDR3 nucleotides read TGTGCCAGCAACCCTTCTAGCGGGATTAAGGGGGAGCTGTTTTTT.

The chain links TRBV2 to TRBJ1-6; 10 bases agree with TRBD1. The germline V gene has CDR1 SNHLY and CDR2 FYNNEI. V lost 6 bases, J lost 6 bases, and 5 bases stayed unmatched. The CDR3 is 15 amino acids. Here the CDR3 DNA reads TGTGCCAGCAGCGTACGGGACAGGGGTAATTCACCCCTCCACTTT. Its translation is CASSVRDRGNSPLHF.

The chain uses TRBV5-1 and TRBJ2-1; 8 bases align to TRBD2. After removal of 3 bases from V and 5 bases from J, the junction contained 13 bases not matched to a gene. The CDR3 runs 17 residues. CDR1 is SGHRS, CDR2 YFSETQ, per germline. Here the CDR3 reads CASSWGPLAGLNNEQFF. For the CDR3, the DNA is TGCGCCAGCAGCTGGGGCCCCTTAGCGGGACTAAACAATGAGCAGTTCTTC.

This clone has just one count. The chain combines TRBV24-1 with TRBJ2-1, with D perhaps TRBD1 (6 bases). Trimming removed 9 bases from V and 4 bases from J, with 12 bases in between. The germline CDR1 and CDR2 sequences are KGHDR and SFDVKD. This CDR3 contains 13 residues. Here the CDR3 reads CATLGAYYNEQFF. CDR3 nucleotides: TGTGCCACCCTGGGGGCATATTACAATGAGCAGTTCTTC.

V usage is TRBV21-1 and J usage is TRBJ2-3; the D call of TRBD2 is as the table states it, not checked on the DNA. TRBV21-1 is a known pseudogene. This CDR3 is built from 14 residues. DNA of the CDR3: TGTGCCACTTCTAGCGGTCCTAGCACAGATACGCAGTATTTT. It encodes CATSSGPSTDTQYF.

J is TRBJ2-3 and V is TRBV15; 7 bases are a match to TRBD2. The CDR3 covers 16 residues. V was pared by 1 base and J by 0 bases, with 4 bases of the junction left unmatched. The germline gives CDR1 LNHNV, CDR2 YYDKDF (reference sequence). CDR3: CATSRGSGKSTDTQYF. The CDR3 DNA reads as TGTGCCACCAGCAGAGGGAGCGGGAAAAGCACAGATACGCAGTATTTT. Filled out from reference TRBV15 and TRBJ2-3, the complete variable domain reads DAMVIQNPRYQVTQFGKPVTLSCSQTLNHNVMYWYQQKSSQAPKLLFHYYDKDFNNEADTPDNFQSRRPNTSFCFLDIRSPGLGDTAMYLCATSRGSGKSTDTQYFGPGTRLTVL.

CDR3 sequence: CASRGGLSGYEQYF. The DNA for the CDR3 is TGTGCCAGCCGGGGAGGGCTGTCTGGCTACGAGCAGTACTTC. The rearrangement uses TRBV6-4 and TRBJ2-7; 7 bases agree with TRBD2. The J segment lost 3 bases and the V segment lost 8 bases, leaving 10 bases of the junction unmatched. The germline V gene encodes CDR1 MRHNA and CDR2 SNTAGT. This CDR3 is built from 14 residues.

The rearrangement uses TRBV7-3 and TRBJ2-1; D is perhaps TRBD2 (5 bases). CDR3 size: 14 residues. The V end lost 5 bases, the J end lost 6 bases, and 14 bases lay between the germline ends. In germline, CDR1 is SGHTA, CDR2 FQGTGA. The CDR3 sequence: CASSKGLAPNEQFF. In nucleotides, the CDR3 is TGTGCCAGCAGCAAAGGGCTAGCTCCCAATGAGCAGTTCTTC.

The chain joins TRBV11-2 to TRBJ2-2; 8 positions agree with TRBD1. V lost 4 bases, J lost 13 bases, and 2 bases stayed unmatched. The CDR3 spans 11 residues. The germline gives CDR1 SGHAT, CDR2 FQNNGV. The CDR3 DNA reads TGTGCCAGCAGCTCTGGACAGGGGCTGTTTTTT. It translates to CASSSGQGLFF.

In DNA form, the CDR3 reads TGTGCCAGCAGCAAGACTGACAGGGGAGAAGCTTTCTTT. Amino acid sequence: CASSKTDRGEAFF. The chain couples TRBV27 to TRBJ1-1; 8 bases align to TRBD1. This CDR3 region has 13 residues. Germline trimming cut 6 bases from V and 8 bases from J; bases unmatched to any gene: 8. Germline V lookup: CDR1 MNHEY, CDR2 SMNVEV (reference sequence).

The rearrangement joins TRBV9 to TRBJ2-2; tentative D call: TRBD1 (6 bases). There are 16 residues in the CDR3. Germline CDR1 and CDR2: SGDLS and YYNGEE. Trimming shortened V by 0 bases and J by 2 bases, and 11 bases separated the two germline ends. This chain's CDR3 is CASSVGGRGNTGELFF. The CDR3 DNA is TGTGCCAGCAGCGTAGGGGGCAGGGGAAACACCGGGGAGCTGTTTTTT.

This chain joins TRBV9 and TRBJ2-5; D might be TRBD1 (5 bases). The V gene's germline CDR1 is SGDLS and CDR2 YYNGEE. The CDR3 runs to 14 residues. Trimming left V 0 bases short and J 4 bases short, with 10 bases between. CDR3 sequence (DNA): TGTGCCAGCAGCGTAGTATCAGGGTCAGAGACCCAGTACTTC. Protein sequence: CASSVVSGSETQYF.

The chain couples TRBV6-5 to TRBJ2-7, with D unclear. Trimming shortened V by 0 bases and J by 9 bases, and 12 bases separated the two germline ends. Germline assignment: CDR1 MNHEY and CDR2 SVGAGI. The CDR3 sequence is 13 residues long. The CDR3, as DNA: TGTGCCAGCAGTTACTCTCCCGCGAATGTGCAGTACTTC. The encoded protein is CASSYSPANVQYF.

This clone was detected only a few times. The J gene is TRBJ1-5, the V gene TRBV28, with D perhaps TRBD1 (5 bases). Trimming shortened V by 6 bases and J by 7 bases, and 19 bases separated the two germline ends. The CDR3 loop spans 15 amino acids. Germline V gene data show CDR1 as MDHEN and CDR2 as SYDVKM. The DNA of the CDR3 is TGTGCCAGCAGGGGGGGGACGGCGAACGGGCAGCCCCAGCATTTT. It specifies CASRGGTANGQPQHF.

This chain joins TRBV3-1 (or the pseudogene TRBV3-2) and TRBJ2-5; D is unresolved. Germline assignment: CDR1 LGHDT and CDR2 YNNKEL (reference sequence). The CDR3 extends over 13 amino acids. Trimming removed 0 bases from V and 4 bases from J, with 6 bases in between. The CDR3 loop is CASSQDLVETQYF. CDR3 coding DNA: TGTGCCAGCAGCCAAGATCTAGTAGAGACCCAGTACTTC.

This clone was counted only a few times. The V and J genes are TRBV3-1 (or the pseudogene TRBV3-2) and TRBJ2-3; no definite D call. Trimming removed 2 bases from V and 2 bases from J, with 8 bases in between. CDR1 LGHDT and CDR2 YNNKEL come from the germline V gene (reference sequence). This CDR3 spans 14 amino acids. CDR3: CASSQTGTTDTQYF. CDR3 in DNA: TGTGCCAGCAGCCAAACGGGTACCACAGATACGCAGTATTTT.

This clone has only one observation. The rearrangement joins TRBV7-2 to TRBJ1-2; D gene uncertain. Trimming shortened V by 2 bases and J by 5 bases, and 12 bases separated the two germline ends. The CDR3 totals 14 residues. Germline lookup yields CDR1 SGHTA and CDR2 FQGNSA. CDR3 coding DNA: TGTGCCAGCAGCTTAAGGATTGCGGGGTATGGCTACACCTTC. It yields the protein CASSLRIAGYGYTF.

This chain links TRBV28 with TRBJ2-2; D is unresolved. V lost 3 bases, J lost 3 bases, and 8 bases lay in between. The CDR3 is 14 amino acids. Germline V gene sequence: CDR1 MDHEN, CDR2 SYDVKM. CDR3 coding DNA: TGTGCCAGCAGTTTGCGCGGTTACACCGGGGAGCTGTTTTTT. Its translation: CASSLRGYTGELFF.

The rearrangement links TRBV28 to TRBJ2-7; D is possibly TRBD1 (6 bases). V was clipped by 3 bases and J by 0 bases, with 12 bases between them. CDR1 MDHEN and CDR2 SYDVKM come from the germline V gene. The CDR3 is made up of 15 amino acids. The CDR3 loop is CASSFPRDNSYEQYF. In nucleotides, the CDR3 is TGTGCCAGCAGTTTCCCCCGGGACAACTCCTACGAGCAGTACTTC. The whole variable domain, filled in from reference TRBV28 and TRBJ2-7, reads DVKVTQSSRYLVKRTGEKVFLECVQDMDHENMFWYRQDPGLGLRLIYFSYDVKMKEKGDIPEGYSVSREKKERFSLILESASTNQTSMYLCASSFPRDNSYEQYFGPGTRLTVT.

The V gene is TRBV5-4, the J gene TRBJ2-7, with D possibly matching TRBD1 (6 bases). Trimming left V 4 bases short and J 2 bases short, with 10 bases between. Germline V gene lookup returns CDR1 SGHNT and CDR2 YYREEE (reference sequence). This CDR3 is 13 amino acids long. CDR3 coding DNA: TGTGCCAGCAGCGCCCAGGGGACCTACGAGCAGTACTTC. This codes for CASSAQGTYEQYF.

This rearrangement joins TRBV19 to TRBJ1-4; no firm D call. There are 16 residues in the CDR3. Trimming took 8 bases from V and 0 from J, leaving 16 bases between them. Germline CDR1 is LNHDA and CDR2 is SQIVND (reference sequence). CDR3 sequence (DNA): TGTGCCAGTGTCCGGTCCGCATCCTCAACTAATGAAAAACTGTTTTTT. This codes for CASVRSASSTNEKLFF.

The chain has TRBV27 and TRBJ2-7; 8 bases agree with TRBD2. Germline values: CDR1 MNHEY, CDR2 SMNVEV (reference sequence). This CDR3 region has 16 residues. Losses at the gene ends were 0 bases for V and 5 bases for J; bases not matched to a gene: 9. In DNA, the CDR3 is TGTGCCAGCAGTTTATCTCGGGGCGGGAGGTTCCACGAGCAGTACTTC. Encoded protein: CASSLSRGGRFHEQYF.

This clone has only one observation. The same CDR3 arises from other DNA sequences in this sample as well. This chain links TRBV28 with TRBJ2-2; D is uncertain. The CDR3 has 12 residues. Germline CDR1 is MDHEN and CDR2 is SYDVKM. Between the trimmed V and J ends, which lost 6 bases and 1 base, there was a span of 3 bases. The CDR3 region is CASSLNTGELFF. The CDR3, as DNA: TGTGCCAGCAGCTTGAACACCGGGGAGCTGTTTTTT.

The rearrangement links TRBV19 to TRBJ2-7, with D tentatively TRBD1 (6 bases). Germline CDR1 LNHDA, CDR2 SQIVND (reference sequence). Trimming took off 2 bases at V and 1 base at J, with 9 bases between the two ends. CDR3 length equals 14 residues. The CDR3 DNA follows: TGTGCCAGTAGTATATCAGGGGTTTCCTACGAGCAGTACTTC. Its protein is CASSISGVSYEQYF.

The V and J genes are TRBV6-2 or TRBV6-3 and TRBJ2-7; possible D gene TRBD2, 6 bases. This CDR3 spans 17 amino acids. Germline V gene data show CDR1 as MNHEY and CDR2 as SVGEGT. Trimming took 2 bases from V and 0 from J, leaving 17 bases between them. The CDR3 loop reads CASSYRERAGPSYEQYF. CDR3 sequence (DNA): TGTGCCAGCAGTTACAGGGAAAGGGCGGGACCCTCCTACGAGCAGTACTTC.

The chain carries TRBV23-1 and TRBJ2-5, with TRBD1 matching over 9 bases. TRBV23-1 is reported as an ORF; its role is uncertain. V dropped 7 bases and J dropped 5; count of bases not matched to a gene: 8. The CDR3 spans 14 residues. Here the CDR3 reads CASTGTGFRETQYF. The DNA for the CDR3 is TGCGCCAGCACCGGGACAGGGTTCCGGGAGACCCAGTACTTC.